This is a list of T cell receptor beta chains from one sample in a study of T cells after yellow fever vaccination. From the 5' RACE reads, TCRdb called clonotypes with MiXCR, one entry per CDR3 protein. The data show around 610,000 distinct CDR3 sequences, approximately 13% seen once. Sequences were derived from PBMCs, sampled on the day of the yellow fever booster vaccination. Receptors originate from a man aged 25-40 years who received the YFV17D yellow fever vaccine. CDR3s include the opening cysteine and the closing phenylalanine or tryptophan. A D gene is named only where the DNA matches it firmly. Part of the rows lack a size; the others show once, few, many or a class for expanded clones.

j_call v_call clone_size d_call cdr3_nt cdr3_aa
TRBJ2-1 TRBV12-3/TRBV12-4 few - TGTGCCAGCAGGCCCGGCCTTACGAGGGATGAGCAGTTCTTC CASRPGLTRDEQFF
TRBJ2-4 TRBV7-3 - TRBD2 TGTGCCAGCAGCTTAAGGCTTGCCTCTGGGACTAGCGGGAGTCTACCCAAAAACATTCAGTACTTC CASSLRLASGTSGSLPKNIQYF
TRBJ2-2 TRBV4-2 - - TGTGCCACCACCTTGGGGGGGGAGCTGTTTTTT CATTLGGELFF
TRBJ1-1 TRBV3-1 - - TGTGCCAGCAGCCAATCCCCGGGAGAAGCTTTCTTT CASSQSPGEAFF
TRBJ2-7 TRBV5-6 - TRBD1 TGTGCCAGCAGCGGTACCGGGACAGGGGCCCACGAGCAGTACTTC CASSGTGTGAHEQYF
TRBJ2-3 TRBV12-3/TRBV12-4 few TRBD2 TGTGCCAGCAGTCCCTCGGGGGGTCAAGGCACAGATACGCAGTATTTT CASSPSGGQGTDTQYF
TRBJ1-5 TRBV20-1 - - TGCAGTGCCGCCGGACGGAAAATGCGGCAGCCCCAGCATTTT CSAAGRKMRQPQHF
TRBJ2-7 TRBV19 - - TGTGCCAGTAGTATTGGTACCAACACCTACGAGCAGTACTTC CASSIGTNTYEQYF
TRBJ2-1 TRBV4-3 - TRBD2 TGCGCCAGCAGCCAAGAACTCAACCGAGCGGGAGGGTCCCCCTATGAGCAGTTCTTC CASSQELNRAGGSPYEQFF
TRBJ2-7 TRBV11-2 - - TGTGCCAGCAGCTGGGACTCGGACGAGCAGTACTTC CASSWDSDEQYF
TRBJ2-7 TRBV29-1 - - TGCAGCGTTGAACAGGGGACTACCTACGAGCAGTACTTC CSVEQGTTYEQYF
TRBJ2-5 TRBV7-9 few TRBD2 TGTGCCAGCGGGCTCGCAGCGGGACCTGAAGAGACCCAGTACTTC CASGLAAGPEETQYF
TRBJ2-1 TRBV27 - TRBD2 TGTGCCAGCAGTTTATGGTCTAGCGGAAGCAATGAGCAGTTCTTC CASSLWSSGSNEQFF
TRBJ2-5 TRBV20-1 - TRBD2 TGCAGTGCTCAGCGGGGCCAAGAGACCCAGTACTTC CSAQRGQETQYF
TRBJ1-1 TRBV12-3/TRBV12-4 - - TGTGCCAGCACCCGCGGGTTGACTGAAGCTTTCTTT CASTRGLTEAFF
TRBJ2-5 TRBV7-2 few TRBD2 TGTGCCAGCGAATGGGGGGGTGAGACCCAGTACTTC CASEWGGETQYF
TRBJ2-1 TRBV6-2/TRBV6-3 - TRBD2 TGTGCCAGCCGAGCGGGGGCGGGGGGAGTTCTCTACAATGAGCAGTTCTTC CASRAGAGGVLYNEQFF
TRBJ2-4 TRBV19 - - TGTGCCAGTAGTATCGGTGGGATACCCAAAAACATTCAGTACTTC CASSIGGIPKNIQYF
TRBJ2-6 TRBV11-2 many - TGTGCCAGCGGGTTGGCGGGGGCCAACGTCCTGACTTTC CASGLAGANVLTF
TRBJ2-5 TRBV28 - - TGTGCCAGCAGTTCGTCAGTAAGCGGAAGACAAGAGACCCAGTACTTC CASSSSVSGRQETQYF
TRBJ2-2 TRBV5-1 - - TGCGCCAGCAGCTTCTGGGGGAGTATTGACACCGGGGAGCTGTTTTTT CASSFWGSIDTGELFF
TRBJ2-3 TRBV27 - - TGTGCCAGCACGAATCGGGGGACAGATACGCAGTATTTT CASTNRGTDTQYF
TRBJ1-2 TRBV7-2 - - TGTGCCAGCAGCTTATGGGTCGAGGGGGGCTACACCTTC CASSLWVEGGYTF
TRBJ2-1 TRBV7-2 - - TGTGCCAGCAGCTTGGAGTCTCATGAGCAGTTCTTC CASSLESHEQFF
TRBJ2-3 TRBV12-3/TRBV12-4 few - TGTGCCAGCAGCCGAAAGGGGGCGGGGACAGATACGCAGTATTTT CASSRKGAGTDTQYF
TRBJ2-3 TRBV5-1 few TRBD2 TGCGCCAGCACGGGAGGACATCAAATCACAGATACGCAGTATTTT CASTGGHQITDTQYF
TRBJ2-5 TRBV7-2 - TRBD2 TGTGCCAGCAGCTTAGCTGTAGCGGGAGTACGAGAGACCCAGTACTTC CASSLAVAGVRETQYF
TRBJ2-7 TRBV20-1 few - TGCAGTGCTAGAGTCGTGGGAGAGCAGTACTTC CSARVVGEQYF
TRBJ2-1 TRBV5-4 - TRBD1 TGTGCCAGCAGCACAGGACAGGGCGATGAGCAGTTCTTC CASSTGQGDEQFF
TRBJ1-1 TRBV20-1 once TRBD1 TGCAGTGCTGCCGGACAGGCTGAAGCTTTCTTT CSAAGQAEAFF
TRBJ2-7 TRBV29-1 many TRBD2 TGCAGCGTCTCAAACCCGGGACTAGCGGATTACGAGCAGTACTTC CSVSNPGLADYEQYF
TRBJ2-1 TRBV5-6 - TRBD2 TGTGCCAGCAGCTGGTTGACTAGCGGGAGGGCCAGAGGTGGCAATGAGCAGTTCTTC CASSWLTSGRARGGNEQFF
TRBJ1-1 TRBV7-9 - - TGTGCCAGCAGCTCAAGCGGGGGCCCTGAAGCTTTCTTT CASSSSGGPEAFF
TRBJ2-7 TRBV15 - TRBD1 TGTGCCACCAGCAAAGGACAGGGGGCCTACGAGCAGTACTTC CATSKGQGAYEQYF
TRBJ2-7 TRBV20-1 - - TGCAGTGCTAGAGATGGGCAGGCCTCCTACGAGCAGTACTTC CSARDGQASYEQYF
TRBJ2-4 TRBV20-1 few - TGCAGTGCTAGATCAGGATTAGCCAAAAACATTCAGTACTTC CSARSGLAKNIQYF
TRBJ2-3 TRBV18 - - TGTGCCAGCTCACTCTCCGCGCAGGGGACAGATACGCAGTATTTT CASSLSAQGTDTQYF
TRBJ1-5 TRBV12-3/TRBV12-4 - - TGTGCCAGCAGCGACGGGGCAGTGAGGCAGCCCCAGCATTTT CASSDGAVRQPQHF
TRBJ2-1 TRBV6-2/TRBV6-3 few TRBD2 TGTGCCAGCATCCCGCTAGCGGGAAACAATGAGCAGTTCTTC CASIPLAGNNEQFF
TRBJ2-3 TRBV20-1 - - TGCAGTGCTATTGGTGATACGCAGTATTTT CSAIGDTQYF
TRBJ2-2 TRBV5-1 few TRBD2 TGCGCCAGCAGCGCTGGACTAGCGGGAGGGCCTGGAACCGGGGAGCTGTTTTTT CASSAGLAGGPGTGELFF